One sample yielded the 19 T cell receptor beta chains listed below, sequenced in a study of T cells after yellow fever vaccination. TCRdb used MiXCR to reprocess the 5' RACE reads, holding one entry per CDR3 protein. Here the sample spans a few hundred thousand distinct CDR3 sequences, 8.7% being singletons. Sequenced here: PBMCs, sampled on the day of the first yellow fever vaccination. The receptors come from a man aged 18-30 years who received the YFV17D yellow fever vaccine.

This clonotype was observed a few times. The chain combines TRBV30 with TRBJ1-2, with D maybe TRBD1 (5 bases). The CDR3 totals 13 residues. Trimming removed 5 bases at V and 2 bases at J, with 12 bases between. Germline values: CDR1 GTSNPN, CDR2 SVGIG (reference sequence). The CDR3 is CAWSRQGNYGYTF. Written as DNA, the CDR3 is TGTGCCTGGTCCCGTCAGGGCAACTATGGCTACACCTTC.

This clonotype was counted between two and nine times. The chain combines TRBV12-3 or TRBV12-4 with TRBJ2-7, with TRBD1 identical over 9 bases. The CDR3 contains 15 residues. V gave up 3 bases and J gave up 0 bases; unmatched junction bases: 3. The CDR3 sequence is CASSLGQGSSYEQYF. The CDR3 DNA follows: TGTGCCAGCAGTTTGGGACAGGGAAGCTCCTACGAGCAGTACTTC.

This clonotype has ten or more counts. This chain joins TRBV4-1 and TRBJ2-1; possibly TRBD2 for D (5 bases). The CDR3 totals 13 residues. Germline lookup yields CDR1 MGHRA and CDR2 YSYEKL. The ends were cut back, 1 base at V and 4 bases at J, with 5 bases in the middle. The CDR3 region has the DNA TGCGCCAGCAGCCAAGGGGAGTACAATGAGCAGTTCTTC. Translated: CASSQGEYNEQFF.

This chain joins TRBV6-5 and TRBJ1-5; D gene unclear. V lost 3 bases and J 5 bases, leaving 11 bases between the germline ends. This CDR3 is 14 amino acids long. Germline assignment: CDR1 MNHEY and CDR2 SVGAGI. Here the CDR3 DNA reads TGTGCCAGCAGTTATGTTTCAGTCGATCAGCCCCAGCATTTT. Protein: CASSYVSVDQPQHF.

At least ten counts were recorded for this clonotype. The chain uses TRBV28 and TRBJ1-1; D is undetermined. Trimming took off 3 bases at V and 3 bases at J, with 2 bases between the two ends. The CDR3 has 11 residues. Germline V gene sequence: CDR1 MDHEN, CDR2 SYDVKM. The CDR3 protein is CASSFHTEAFF. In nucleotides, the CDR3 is TGTGCCAGCAGTTTTCACACTGAAGCTTTCTTT.

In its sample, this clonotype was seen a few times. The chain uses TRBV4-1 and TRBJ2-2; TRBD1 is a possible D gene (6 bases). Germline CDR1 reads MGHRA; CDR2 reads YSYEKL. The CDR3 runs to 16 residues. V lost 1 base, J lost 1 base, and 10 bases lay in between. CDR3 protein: CASSQAGALNTGELFF. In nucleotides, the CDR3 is TGCGCCAGCAGCCAAGCAGGGGCCCTGAACACCGGGGAGCTGTTTTTT.

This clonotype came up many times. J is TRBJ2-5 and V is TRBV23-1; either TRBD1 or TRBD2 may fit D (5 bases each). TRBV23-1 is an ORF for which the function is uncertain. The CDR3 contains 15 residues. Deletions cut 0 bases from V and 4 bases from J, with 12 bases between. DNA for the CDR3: TGCGCCAGCAGTCAATCGAACGGGGCGGTAGAGACCCAGTACTTC. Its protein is CASSQSNGAVETQYF.

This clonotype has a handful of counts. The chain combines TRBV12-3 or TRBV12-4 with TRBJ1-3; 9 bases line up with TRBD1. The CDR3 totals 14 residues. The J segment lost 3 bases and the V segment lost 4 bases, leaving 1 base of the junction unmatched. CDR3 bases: TGTGCCAGCAGTTGGGGACAGGGTGGAAACACCATATATTTT. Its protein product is CASSWGQGGNTIYF.

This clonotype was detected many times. CDR3 sequence (DNA): TGTGCCAGCAGTTTTGACAGGGCCCTTGACACTGAAGCTTTCTTT. It encodes CASSFDRALDTEAFF. J is TRBJ1-1 and V is TRBV12-3 or TRBV12-4; TRBD1 matches at 7 bases. The CDR3 length is 15 residues. V was pared by 3 bases and J by 3 bases, with 7 bases of the junction left unmatched.

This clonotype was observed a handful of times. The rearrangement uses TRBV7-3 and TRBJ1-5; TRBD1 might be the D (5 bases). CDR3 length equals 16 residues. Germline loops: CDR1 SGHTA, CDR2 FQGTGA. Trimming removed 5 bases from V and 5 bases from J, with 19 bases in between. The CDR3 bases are TGTGCCAGCAGCGCCGATCGCGACAGCTACCATCAGCCCCAGCATTTT. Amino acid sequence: CASSADRDSYHQPQHF.

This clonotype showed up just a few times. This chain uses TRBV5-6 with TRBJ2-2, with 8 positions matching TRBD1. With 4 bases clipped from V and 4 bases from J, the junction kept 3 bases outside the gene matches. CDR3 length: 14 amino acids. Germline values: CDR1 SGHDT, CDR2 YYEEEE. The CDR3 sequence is CASSKDRGTGELFF. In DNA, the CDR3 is TGTGCCAGCAGCAAAGACAGGGGCACCGGGGAGCTGTTTTTT.

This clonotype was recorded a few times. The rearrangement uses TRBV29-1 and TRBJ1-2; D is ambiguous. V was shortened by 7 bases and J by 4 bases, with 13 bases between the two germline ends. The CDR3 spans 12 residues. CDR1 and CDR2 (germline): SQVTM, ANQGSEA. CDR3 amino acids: CSADRAGYGYTF. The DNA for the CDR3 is TGCAGCGCAGACCGGGCTGGCTATGGCTACACCTTC.

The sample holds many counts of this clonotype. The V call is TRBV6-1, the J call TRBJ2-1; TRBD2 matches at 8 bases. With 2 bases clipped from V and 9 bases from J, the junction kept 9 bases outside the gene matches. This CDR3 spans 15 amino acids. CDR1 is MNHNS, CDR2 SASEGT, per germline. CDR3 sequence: CASSETGGAQGEQFF. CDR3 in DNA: TGTGCCAGCAGTGAAACCGGGGGGGCCCAGGGTGAGCAGTTCTTC.

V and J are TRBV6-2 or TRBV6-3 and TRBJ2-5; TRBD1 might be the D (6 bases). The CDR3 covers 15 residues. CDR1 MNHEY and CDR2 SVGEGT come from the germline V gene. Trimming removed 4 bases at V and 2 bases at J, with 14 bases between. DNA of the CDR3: TGTGCCAGCAGTTTAGCACAGGGCAGGCAAGAGACCCAGTACTTC. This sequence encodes CASSLAQGRQETQYF.

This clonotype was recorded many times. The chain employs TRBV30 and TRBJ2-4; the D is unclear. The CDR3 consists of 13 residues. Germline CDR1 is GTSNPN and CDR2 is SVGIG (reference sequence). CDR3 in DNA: TGTGCGACCAGCCGGGTAGCCAAAAACATTCAGTACTTC. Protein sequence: CATSRVAKNIQYF.

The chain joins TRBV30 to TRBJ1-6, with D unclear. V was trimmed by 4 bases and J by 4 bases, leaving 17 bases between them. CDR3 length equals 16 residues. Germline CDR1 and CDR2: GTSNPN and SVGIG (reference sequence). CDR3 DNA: TGTGCCTGGAAAATCGCGGGGTTTAATTATAATTCACCCCTCCACTTT. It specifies CAWKIAGFNYNSPLHF.

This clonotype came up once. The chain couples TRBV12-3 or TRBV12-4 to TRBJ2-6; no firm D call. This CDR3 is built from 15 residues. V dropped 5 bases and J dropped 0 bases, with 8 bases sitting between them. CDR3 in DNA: TGTGCCAGCAGTCAACAGTTCTCTGGGGCCAACGTCCTGACTTTC. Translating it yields CASSQQFSGANVLTF.

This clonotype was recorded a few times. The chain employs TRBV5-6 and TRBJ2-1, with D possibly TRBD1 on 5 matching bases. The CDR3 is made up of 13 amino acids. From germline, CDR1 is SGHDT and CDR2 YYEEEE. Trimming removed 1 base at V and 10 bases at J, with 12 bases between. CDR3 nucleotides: TGTGCCAGCAGCTTGAGGCAGGGATACGAGCAGTTCTTC. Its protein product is CASSLRQGYEQFF. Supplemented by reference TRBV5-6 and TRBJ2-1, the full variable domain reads DAGVTQSPTHLIKTRGQQVTLRCSPKSGHDTVSWYQQALGQGPQFIFQYYEEEERQRGNFPDRFSGHQFPNYSSELNVNALLLGDSALYLCASSLRQGYEQFFGPGTRLTVL.

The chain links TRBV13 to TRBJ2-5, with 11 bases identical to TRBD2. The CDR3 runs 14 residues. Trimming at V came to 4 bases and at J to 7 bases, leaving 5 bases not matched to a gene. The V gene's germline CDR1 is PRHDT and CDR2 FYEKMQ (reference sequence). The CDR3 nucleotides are TGTGCCAGCAGCTCGGGACTAGCGGTCGGGACCCAGTACTTC. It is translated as CASSSGLAVGTQYF.